Below are 20 T cell receptor beta chains sequenced from a single sample in a study of Graves' ophthalmopathy and Graves' hyperthyroidism. Amplification targeted the TCR beta CDR3 regions, with RNA transcripts as the source material. Amplification began with first-round RT-PCR using HTBI primers, then second-round multiplex PCR was performed. Using its own MiXCR run on the multiplex PCR reads, TCRdb lists one record per CDR3 protein. The repertoire holds 400,000 to 500,000 distinct CDR3 sequences, with approximately 21% as singletons. The sequenced sample consisted of peripheral blood. The receptors come from a young woman with stable Graves' hyperthyroidism.

J is TRBJ2-2 and V is TRBV7-2; the D is unclear. There are 14 residues in the CDR3. From germline, CDR1 is SGHTA and CDR2 FQGNSA. The V end lost 6 bases, the J end lost 0 bases, and 8 bases lay between the germline ends. CDR3 amino acids: CASRGHSNTGELFF. The CDR3 region has the DNA TGTGCCAGCAGAGGTCACTCGAACACCGGGGAGCTGTTTTTT.

This clonotype was observed a handful of times. The chain links TRBV5-1 to TRBJ2-5; D is perhaps TRBD1 (6 bases). The CDR3 extends over 15 amino acids. The germline CDR1 and CDR2 sequences are SGHRS and YFSETQ. Trimming left V 4 bases short and J 1 base short, with 14 bases between. The CDR3 DNA reads as TGCGCCAGCAGCCCGGAAGGGACACTCCAAGAGACCCAGTACTTC. The encoded protein is CASSPEGTLQETQYF.

This clonotype was detected ten times or more. This chain uses TRBV6-2 or TRBV6-3 with TRBJ2-7; tentative D call: TRBD2 (7 bases). Germline lookup yields CDR1 MNHEY and CDR2 SVGEGT. The V and J ends lost 2 bases and 4 bases respectively, with 12 bases between them. The CDR3 length is 14 residues. The CDR3 DNA reads as TGTGCCAGCAGTTACGCGGGGGCTGATTACGAGCAGTACTTC. Translated, it gives CASSYAGADYEQYF.

The V and J genes are TRBV7-3 and TRBJ2-5; 10 bases match TRBD1. With 5 bases clipped from V and 4 bases from J, the junction kept 10 bases outside the gene matches. There are 16 residues in the CDR3. Germline V lookup: CDR1 SGHTA, CDR2 FQGTGA. The CDR3: CASSLNGGQGGETQYF. In DNA form, the CDR3 reads TGTGCCAGCAGCCTGAACGGCGGACAGGGGGGAGAGACCCAGTACTTC.

This clonotype showed up just a few times. The chain uses TRBV7-3 and TRBJ2-4, with 7 bases fitting TRBD1. The J call is doubtful: the DNA matches TRBJ2-1 better. Germline-derived CDR1 and CDR2 are SGHTA and FQGTGA. The CDR3 contains 13 residues. In nucleotides, the CDR3 is TGTGCCAGCAGCTTAACCCGACAGGGCGGACAGTTCTTC. Translated: CASSLTRQGGQFF.

This clonotype was counted many times. V usage is TRBV3-1 and J usage is TRBJ2-7; the D gene is possibly TRBD2 (5 bases). CDR1 LGHDT and CDR2 YNNKEL come from the germline V gene (reference sequence). This CDR3 spans 14 amino acids. Trimming stripped 2 bases from V and 6 bases from J, with 14 bases between. CDR3 sequence: CASSQRGGESEQYF. The CDR3 nucleotides read TGTGCCAGCAGCCAAAGAGGTGGGGAGAGCGAGCAGTACTTC.

This clonotype was seen at least ten times. The gene calls are TRBV20-1 and TRBJ2-7, with 9 positions matching TRBD1. Looked up from germline, CDR1 is DFQATT and CDR2 is SNEGSKA (reference sequence). CDR3 length: 15 residues. V trimming: 3 bases; J trimming: 5 bases; junction bases outside the gene matches: 11. CDR3 nucleotide sequence: TGCAGTGCTAGGAGCTCCGGGACAGGGAAACACGAGCAGTACTTC. This gives the protein CSARSSGTGKHEQYF.

This clonotype has a count of ten or more. The chain is built from TRBV29-1 and TRBJ1-1; the D gene is possibly TRBD1 (5 bases). The ends were cut back, 6 bases at V and 5 bases at J, with 10 bases in the middle. This CDR3 has 11 residues. Looked up from germline, CDR1 is SQVTM and CDR2 is ANQGSEA. CDR3 residues: CSVSSGTEAFF. DNA of the CDR3: TGCAGCGTCTCATCAGGGACTGAAGCTTTCTTT.

The sample holds many counts of this clonotype. The gene calls are TRBV2 and TRBJ2-7; 8 bases agree with TRBD2. The CDR3 length is 11 residues. Germline assignment: CDR1 SNHLY and CDR2 FYNNEI. V lost 8 bases and J lost 5; bases outside the gene matches: 2. The CDR3 nucleotides read TGTGCCAGCCGGGAGGGCGACGAGCAGTACTTC. Translation: CASREGDEQYF.

This clonotype appeared many times. V is TRBV20-1 and J is TRBJ1-1; D gene ambiguous. The germline V gene has CDR1 DFQATT and CDR2 SNEGSKA (reference sequence). The CDR3 is 14 amino acids. V shed 3 bases and J shed 2 bases, with 13 bases lying between them. CDR3 DNA sequence: TGCAGTGCTAGGGACCCTCTGCGTAACACTGAAGCTTTCTTT. It is translated as CSARDPLRNTEAFF.

This clonotype was detected only a few times. V is TRBV9 and J is TRBJ2-5; TRBD2 might be the D (6 bases). V was shortened by 1 base and J by 5 bases, with 15 bases between the two germline ends. Germline V CDR1 and CDR2: SGDLS, YYNGEE. The CDR3 contains 15 residues. For the CDR3, the DNA is TGTGCCAGCAGCGTAACGGCAGGGAGGATGGAGACCCAGTACTTC. This gives the protein CASSVTAGRMETQYF.

This chain connects TRBV12-3 or TRBV12-4 to TRBJ1-2; D gene uncertain. V lost 1 base and J 4 bases, leaving 10 bases between the germline ends. This CDR3 contains 14 residues. The chain's CDR3 is CASSLVPRFYGYTF. The CDR3, as DNA: TGTGCCAGCAGTTTAGTACCCAGGTTCTATGGCTACACCTTC.

The table lists this clonotype with many counts. This chain connects TRBV6-2 or TRBV6-3 to TRBJ2-2, with TRBD2 as a possible D gene (6 bases). The V end lost 2 bases, the J end lost 4 bases, and 14 bases lay between the germline ends. The length of the CDR3 is 16 residues. Germline values: CDR1 MNHEY, CDR2 SVGEGT. The CDR3 loop is CASSYKWGTPTGELFF. In DNA form, the CDR3 reads TGTGCCAGCAGTTACAAGTGGGGGACTCCCACCGGGGAGCTGTTTTTT.

This clonotype was found many times. Here the CDR3 DNA reads TGTGCCAGCAGAACACAGGGGGCTACTGAAGCTTTCTTT. Translated: CASRTQGATEAFF. The genes are TRBV12-3 or TRBV12-4 and TRBJ1-1; 9 bases align to TRBD1. CDR3 length: 13 amino acids. J lost 5 bases, V lost 6 bases, and 4 bases had no gene match.

This clonotype was counted a few times. One end of the junction is discordant with germline, which a read error may explain. This sequence joins TRBV30 and TRBJ2-5; D may be TRBD1 or TRBD2 (5 bases each). Germline values: CDR1 GTSNPN, CDR2 SVGIG (reference sequence). There are 14 residues in the CDR3. This CDR3 is CAWTHGAAQETQHF. CDR3 coding DNA: TGTGCCTGGACCCACGGGGCGGCACAAGAGACCCAGCACTTC.

This clonotype was seen many times. The rearrangement joins TRBV2 to TRBJ2-2; D gene uncertain. This CDR3 region has 14 residues. Germline values: CDR1 SNHLY, CDR2 FYNNEI. The V gene lost 3 bases and the J gene lost 3 bases, with 8 bases spanning the gap. CDR3 residues: CASSDITDTGELFF. CDR3 sequence (DNA): TGTGCCAGCAGTGATATAACAGACACCGGGGAGCTGTTTTTT.

This clonotype was seen repeatedly, ten times or more. The rearrangement links TRBV2 to TRBJ2-7; 9 bases are shared with TRBD2. In germline, CDR1 is SNHLY, CDR2 FYNNEI. The CDR3 is 17 residues long. Losses at the gene ends were 1 base for V and 0 bases for J; bases not matched to a gene: 7. CDR3: CASSEVASGTSSYEQYF. The CDR3 DNA reads TGTGCCAGCAGTGAAGTGGCTAGCGGGACCAGCTCCTACGAGCAGTACTTC.

There are many counts of this clonotype. This chain links TRBV11-2 with TRBJ2-5; D ambiguous. Trimming stripped 2 bases from V and 2 bases from J, with 12 bases between. The germline CDR1 and CDR2 sequences are SGHAT and FQNNGV. The CDR3 runs 15 residues. The DNA for the CDR3 is TGTGCCAGCAGCTTATTAGGGTATCGGCAAGAGACCCAGTACTTC. Residues: CASSLLGYRQETQYF.

V gene TRBV28 combines with J gene TRBJ1-2, with D uncertain. The CDR3 length is 15 residues. V lost 4 bases and J lost 4, with 16 bases in between. Germline CDR1 reads MDHEN; CDR2 reads SYDVKM. CDR3 bases: TGTGCCAGCAGTTCGCTATACGTGGGGAGCTATGGCTACACCTTC. Amino acid sequence: CASSSLYVGSYGYTF.

The gene calls are TRBV28 and TRBJ2-7; D possibly corresponds to TRBD1 (6 bases). This CDR3 has 12 amino acids. CDR1 and CDR2 from the germline V gene are MDHEN and SYDVKM. Deletions cut 6 bases from V and 12 bases from J, with 18 bases between. CDR3 amino acids: CASSFTRGPRYF. The CDR3 DNA is TGTGCCAGCAGCTTTACCAGGGGCCCGCGGTACTTC.